A single sample is the source of the 14 T cell receptor beta chains below, sequenced in a study of PD-1 blockade in classical Hodgkin lymphoma. Relapse was seen in all patients after autologous stem cell transplantation, and brentuximab vedotin exposure was variable. Data came from immunoSEQ multiplex PCR; TCRdb stores just in-frame clones and leaves some out. The sample carries roughly 13,000 clones, roughly 80% recorded once. The source was peripheral blood mononuclear cells (PBMCs), collected at baseline. These receptors originate from a human donor with classical Hodgkin lymphoma.

J is TRBJ1-1 and V is TRBV2; D gene ambiguous. The CDR3 consists of 14 residues. Per germline, CDR1 SNHLY and CDR2 FYNNEI. Trimming took 2 bases from V and 2 from J, leaving 9 bases between them. The CDR3 protein is CASSEFGVNTEAFF. The CDR3 DNA follows: TGTGCCAGCAGTGAATTCGGGGTAAACACTGAAGCTTTCTTT.

This rearrangement joins TRBV12-5 to TRBJ2-7; 11 bases match TRBD2. The germline gives CDR1 LGHNT, CDR2 FRNRAP. The CDR3 covers 13 residues. V shed 11 bases and J 5 bases; nucleotides not matched to a gene: 8. CDR3 bases: TGTGCTCCTACTAGCGGGAGTACCCACGAGCAGTACTTC. Translation: CAPTSGSTHEQYF.

This clone was picked up one time. The rearrangement joins TRBV7-2 to TRBJ2-2, with D perhaps matching TRBD1 (6 bases). V dropped 6 bases and J dropped 3 bases, with 11 bases sitting between them. Looked up from germline, CDR1 is SGHTA and CDR2 is FQGNSA. CDR3 length: 14 residues. CDR3: CASRQDSHTGELFF. DNA for the CDR3: TGTGCCAGCAGACAGGACAGCCACACCGGGGAGCTGTTTTTT.

Details on this clone: Other DNA sequences of this sample code for an identical CDR3. V usage is TRBV18 and J usage is TRBJ2-5, with D perhaps TRBD1 (5 bases). Germline-derived CDR1 and CDR2 are KGHSH and LQKENI. Deletions cut 0 bases from V and 4 bases from J, with 6 bases between. The CDR3 has 13 amino acids. This CDR3 reads CASSPPGRETQYF. CDR3 sequence (DNA): TGTGCCAGCTCACCACCGGGGCGAGAGACCCAGTACTTC.

The J gene is TRBJ2-2, the V gene TRBV25-1; no definite D call. Germline V gives CDR1 MGHDK, CDR2 SYGVNS. This CDR3 region has 14 residues. Trimming took 5 bases from V and 3 from J, leaving 10 bases between them. CDR3 nucleotides: TGTGCCAGCAGTTCGGGCCTGTACACCGGGGAGCTGTTTTTT. It translates to CASSSGLYTGELFF.

The genes are TRBV18 and TRBJ2-7; possible D gene TRBD2, 5 bases. The V and J ends lost 2 bases and 0 bases respectively, with 8 bases between them. The CDR3 is made up of 14 amino acids. Looked up from germline, CDR1 is KGHSH and CDR2 is LQKENI. The CDR3 spells CASSPGGYSYEQYF. In nucleotides, the CDR3 is TGTGCCAGCTCACCAGGCGGGTACTCCTACGAGCAGTACTTC. Variable domain in full (rest from reference TRBV18 and TRBJ2-7): NAGVMQNPRHLVRRRGQEARLRCSPMKGHSHVYWYRQLPEEGLKFMVYLQKENIIDESGMPKERFSAEFPKEGPSILRIQQVVRGDSAAYFCASSPGGYSYEQYFGPGTRLTVT.

V and J are TRBV10-3 and TRBJ1-1; D might be TRBD1 (5 bases). The CDR3 is 13 residues long. Per the germline V gene, CDR1 is ENHRY and CDR2 is SYGVKD. V was clipped by 6 bases and J by 2 bases, with 10 bases between them. CDR3 in amino acids: CAIRGTVNTEAFF. CDR3 sequence (DNA): TGTGCCATCAGGGGGACCGTCAACACTGAAGCTTTCTTT.

The chain couples TRBV28 to TRBJ2-5, with D perhaps matching TRBD2 (6 bases). The germline V gene encodes CDR1 MDHEN and CDR2 SYDVKM. This CDR3 comprises 14 residues. Between the trimmed V and J ends, which lost 3 bases and 5 bases, there was a span of 13 bases. CDR3 protein: CASSLPGLGETQYF. The CDR3 DNA is TGTGCCAGCAGTTTGCCGGGACTCGGGGAGACCCAGTACTTC.

The V and J genes are TRBV5-6 and TRBJ2-3, with 10 bases that match TRBD1. The V gene end was trimmed by 4 bases and the J gene end by 1 base; junction bases not matched to a gene: 3. This CDR3 spans 15 amino acids. Germline assignment: CDR1 SGHDT and CDR2 YYEEEE. The CDR3 DNA follows: TGTGCCAGCAGCGTGGGGACAGGGGGCACAGATACGCAGTATTTT. Residues: CASSVGTGGTDTQYF.

The chain carries TRBV6-1 and TRBJ2-3; no reliable D call. The CDR3 length is 16 residues. Germline V gives CDR1 MNHNS, CDR2 SASEGT. Trimming took off 2 bases at V and 7 bases at J, with 19 bases between the two ends. The CDR3 DNA is TGTGCCAGCAGTGAAATCGGGCAAGGTGTGATGTATACGCAGTATTTT. Translating it yields CASSEIGQGVMYTQYF.

V is TRBV6-5 and J is TRBJ2-5; D might be TRBD2 (6 bases). The CDR3 consists of 15 residues. V lost 4 bases, J lost 3 bases, and 15 bases lay in between. Germline V gene sequence: CDR1 MNHEY, CDR2 SVGAGI. In nucleotides, the CDR3 is TGTGCCAGCAGTTTTGGTAGCGGAACCAAAGAGACCCAGTACTTC. It encodes CASSFGSGTKETQYF.

The CDR3, as DNA: TGTGCCAGCAGCCACAGTAACGGGGAGCTGTTTTTT. Translating it yields CASSHSNGELFF. The V call is TRBV6-9, the J call TRBJ2-2; no firm D call. The CDR3 is 12 amino acids. Trimming stripped 6 bases from V and 7 bases from J, with 9 bases between. Germline-derived CDR1 and CDR2 are MNHGY and SVAAGI.

The DNA for the CDR3 is TGTGCCAGCTCTCGACAGGGGGTCGACAGCTCCTACAATGAGCAGTTCTTC. Translation: CASSRQGVDSSYNEQFF. This chain uses TRBV18 with TRBJ2-1, with 9 positions matching TRBD1. J lost 0 bases, V lost 6 bases, and 9 bases had no gene match. The CDR3 consists of 17 residues. Looked up from germline, CDR1 is KGHSH and CDR2 is LQKENI.

This chain joins TRBV10-3 and TRBJ2-1; D perhaps matches TRBD2 (5 bases). Trimming took 3 bases from V and 4 from J, leaving 10 bases between them. The germline V gene has CDR1 ENHRY and CDR2 SYGVKD. This CDR3 spans 14 amino acids. CDR3: CAISDQRNYNEQFF. The CDR3 DNA follows: TGTGCCATCAGTGACCAGCGGAATTACAATGAGCAGTTCTTC.